These 16 T cell receptor beta chains were all obtained from the same sample, sequenced in a study of CD8 T cells in Susac syndrome. With random hexamers, roughly 0.45 to 1 ug RNA was reverse transcribed. Via MiXCR, TCRdb re-called the immunoSEQ multiplex PCR reads, giving one row per CDR3 protein. The repertoire has 130,000 or so distinct CDR3 sequences, roughly 80% of them found once; the top ten carry roughly 0.48%. The sequenced sample was CD8+ T cells from PBMCs. Source of these receptors: a human donor with multiple sclerosis.

In its sample, this clonotype was seen a few times. The CDR3 loop is CAISESSGSTGELFF. The DNA of the CDR3 is TGTGCCATCAGTGAGTCAAGCGGGTCCACCGGGGAGCTGTTTTTT. The chain employs TRBV10-3 and TRBJ2-2; TRBD2 might be the D (6 bases). V was clipped by 0 bases and J by 4 bases, with 9 bases between them. The length of the CDR3 is 15 residues. In germline, CDR1 is ENHRY, CDR2 SYGVKD.

V usage is TRBV10-2 and J usage is TRBJ2-1; maybe TRBD2 (6 bases). Germline V gives CDR1 WSHSY, CDR2 SAAADI. CDR3 length equals 12 residues. V was pared by 8 bases and J by 7 bases, with 12 bases between. CDR3 nucleotide sequence: TGCGCCAGCTATGCGGGGTTGAATGAGCAGTTCTTC. This gives the protein CASYAGLNEQFF.

This rearrangement joins TRBV6-1 to TRBJ2-1, with TRBD1 identical over 11 bases. The CDR3 runs 18 residues. The V gene end was trimmed by 3 bases and the J gene end by 10 bases; junction bases not matched to a gene: 17. Germline V lookup: CDR1 MNHNS, CDR2 SASEGT. CDR3 loop: CASSDRGQGARVSSEQFF. The CDR3 DNA follows: TGTGCCAGCAGTGATAGAGGACAGGGGGCGAGGGTCTCATCCGAGCAGTTCTTC.

The rearrangement links TRBV13 to TRBJ2-7; 9 nucleotides match TRBD1. After removal of 4 bases from V and 4 bases from J, the junction contained 2 bases not matched to a gene. The CDR3 is made up of 13 amino acids. Germline V gene sequence: CDR1 PRHDT, CDR2 FYEKMQ (reference sequence). In DNA form, the CDR3 reads TGTGCCAGCAGCTACGGGACAGGGTACGAGCAGTACTTC. Its translation: CASSYGTGYEQYF.

The V and J genes are TRBV13 and TRBJ2-2; 8 bases align to TRBD2. Germline V gene sequence: CDR1 PRHDT, CDR2 FYEKMQ (reference sequence). The J segment lost 5 bases and the V segment lost 2 bases, leaving 4 bases of the junction unmatched. The CDR3 is 15 amino acids. Here the CDR3 DNA reads TGTGCCAGCAGCTTACAAAAGCGGGGGACCGGGGAGCTGTTTTTT. The encoded protein is CASSLQKRGTGELFF.

The chain employs TRBV27 and TRBJ2-7; 10 bases match TRBD1. V was pared by 3 bases and J by 1 base, with 9 bases of the junction left unmatched. CDR1 and CDR2 from the germline V gene are MNHEY and SMNVEV (reference sequence). This CDR3 region has 17 residues. In DNA form, the CDR3 reads TGTGCCAGCAGTTTTATGAAGGGACAGGGGTTTTCCTACGAGCAGTACGTC. It yields the protein CASSFMKGQGFSYEQYV.

The chain recombines TRBV19 with TRBJ2-1; D unresolved. This CDR3 spans 13 amino acids. V was shortened by 1 base and J by 2 bases, with 3 bases between the two germline ends. Germline V CDR1 and CDR2: LNHDA, SQIVND (reference sequence). The CDR3 spells CASSIGTYNEQFF. DNA of the CDR3: TGTGCCAGTAGTATAGGTACCTACAATGAGCAGTTCTTC.

The CDR3 DNA reads as TGTGCCAGCAGCCCCAGTCTCGGATACAATGAGCAGTTCTTC. The encoded protein is CASSPSLGYNEQFF. This chain uses TRBV7-9 with TRBJ2-1; no definite D call. Germline V gene data show CDR1 as SEHNR and CDR2 as FQNEAQ (reference sequence). The V end lost 5 bases, the J end lost 4 bases, and 12 bases lay between the germline ends. This CDR3 is 14 amino acids long.

This chain connects TRBV19 to TRBJ1-2, with D hard to call. Deletions cut 6 bases from V and 3 bases from J, with 14 bases between. CDR3 length equals 14 residues. The germline V gene encodes CDR1 LNHDA and CDR2 SQIVND (reference sequence). Here the CDR3 DNA reads TGTGCCAGTAGCACCTCGGAGAGGGACTATGGCTACACCTTC. It is translated as CASSTSERDYGYTF.

The chain joins TRBV25-1 to TRBJ1-4; D may be TRBD1 (6 bases). Germline V CDR1 and CDR2: MGHDK, SYGVNS. V shed 2 bases and J shed 6 bases, with 16 bases lying between them. This CDR3 is built from 16 residues. This chain's CDR3 is CASSEGSGQIDEKLFF. DNA for the CDR3: TGTGCCAGCAGTGAAGGTTCCGGACAGATTGATGAAAAACTGTTTTTT.

This chain uses TRBV11-1 with TRBJ1-3, with D possibly matching TRBD1 (6 bases). The CDR3 loop spans 21 amino acids. CDR1 and CDR2 (germline): SGHAT, FQDESV (reference sequence). Trimming cost V 2 bases and J 6 bases, with 32 bases left between them. CDR3 DNA sequence: TGTGCCAGCAGCTTACCACGAACGCAACCAGAGGACAGCCTAAGCCAAAACACCATATATTTT. Translation gives CASSLPRTQPEDSLSQNTIYF.

The chain has TRBV5-4 and TRBJ2-7; maybe TRBD2 (5 bases). CDR1 SGHNT and CDR2 YYREEE come from the germline V gene (reference sequence). This CDR3 is built from 15 residues. Trimming pared 3 bases from V and 2 bases from J, leaving 15 bases between. The CDR3 is CASSSRATGAYEQYF. The CDR3 nucleotides are TGTGCCAGCAGCTCGAGGGCCACCGGCGCCTACGAGCAGTACTTC.

The rearrangement joins TRBV14 to TRBJ2-7, with D unresolved. CDR3 length equals 15 residues. Germline assignment: CDR1 SGHDN and CDR2 FVKESK. The V end was cut by 0 bases, the J end by 3 bases, with 12 bases between. CDR3 sequence (DNA): TGTGCCAGCAGCCAAGATACGGCCACCTACTACGAGCAGTACGTC. This translates into CASSQDTATYYEQYV.

This clonotype turned up a few times. The V call is TRBV4-2, the J call TRBJ1-2; D call uncertain. The V gene lost 4 bases and the J gene lost 0 bases, with 15 bases spanning the gap. CDR3 length equals 16 residues. CDR1 LGHNA and CDR2 YNFKEQ come from the germline V gene. The CDR3 DNA sequence: TGTGCCAGCAGCCTTACGGCTACGGAAGCTAACTATGGCTACACCTTC. It translates to CASSLTATEANYGYTF.

The chain uses TRBV27 and TRBJ2-4; D is perhaps TRBD1 or TRBD2 (5 bases each). The CDR3 length is 12 residues. Trimming cost V 6 bases and J 8 bases, with 11 bases left between them. The germline V gene encodes CDR1 MNHEY and CDR2 SMNVEV (reference sequence). CDR3 sequence: CASSAGRDIQYF. CDR3 sequence (DNA): TGTGCCAGCAGCGCAGGGAGAGACATTCAGTACTTC.

The chain has TRBV12-3 or TRBV12-4 and TRBJ2-2, with D possibly matching TRBD2 (7 bases). There are 16 residues in the CDR3. The ends were cut back, 10 bases at V and 10 bases at J, with 28 bases in the middle. CDR3 DNA: TGTGCCACCCGGATCCTCGCGGGGGCGAAGGGGCCGGAGCTGTTTTTT. Residues: CATRILAGAKGPELFF.